This T cell receptor beta chain was identified during a study of blood T cells in healthy people across ages. Turning to the study itself: When template switching was applied, about one barcoded beta molecule was captured per two T cells. Study-level results: It was held that diversity estimates obtained from one million T cells represented underestimates.

CDR3 length: 13 residues. The V end lost 4 bases, the J end lost 6 bases, and 11 bases lay between the germline ends. The use of a sample-barcoded 5' primer and a J-beta primer mix characterized a second PCR of roughly 7 to 12 cycles. TCRdb analysed the 5' RACE reads with MiXCR anew, one entry per CDR3 protein. Among 1.8 million or so distinct CDR3 sequences listed, about 39% were seen once. This clonotype appeared a few times. Its antigen is not known. The sequence came from a human donor in good health. The material sequenced was blood. This sequence joins TRBV12-3 or TRBV12-4 and TRBJ2-3; perhaps D is TRBD1 or TRBD2 (5 bases each). CDR3 region: CASSSGTFDTQYF. CDR3 DNA sequence: TGTGCCAGCAGTTCCGGGACCTTCGATACGCAGTATTTT.